This T cell receptor beta chain was obtained from a study of T cells in women clearing cervical HPV infection (dated by TCRdb to the late 2010s). About the investigation overall: The cases were some 27 women with histologically confirmed HPV16-related CIN3 or worse, and 2 of these cases were invasive cancers. Five blinded duplicates per group were added as quality controls, so that roughly 60 samples were obtained: some 50 participants and some 10 replicates. In the parent cohort, around 10,000 women aged 18 or older were enrolled in Guanacaste, Costa Rica, during about 1993 to 1994 and then followed for under 9 years. Blood from cases was drawn at the visit where the lesion was first identified, while blood from controls was drawn once the infection was no longer detected. Cases were matched to controls by age within five years and by the year the sample was collected. The exploratory proof-of-principle case-control study was nested within the Guanacaste HPV Natural History Study in Costa Rica and compared TCR repertoires across cervical HPV16 outcomes. For cases, a median interval of 149 days, with an interquartile range of roughly 80 to 200 days, was observed between lesion detection and blood sampling. The 20 to 25 controls were women who cleared a single incident HPV16 infection within 12 months without developing precancer or cancer. A median age of 34 years was observed in cases versus around 40 in controls, and no significant differences in baseline characteristics were found. Because only a few women had HLA typing data, the possibility that HLA type acted as a confounder could not be ruled out. The investigation overall reported the following: The cross-sectional design could not show whether the associations came before the infection or were a result of it, and neither effector/memory subsets nor HPV-specific T cells were isolated. Cases had lower TRBV6-7 relative abundance than controls (0.11% versus 0.16%; Bonferroni P = 0.0008). TCR repertoire richness was significantly higher in CIN3+ cases than in controls across sequencing depths, while evenness did not differ. By combining richness with V gene abundances, random forest classifiers separated cases from controls with an estimated AUC of 0.83. T-cell numbers per sample were unknown, so richness differences could reflect varying T-cell content rather than repertoire biology.

As to this clone: This clone's antigen is unknown. The read ends 3 residues shy of where the CDR3 ends; the end is completed using the germline J gene.

The CDR3 numbers 16 residues from cysteine through phenylalanine. The 39 bases shown cover part of the CDR3, and their frame starts at base 1. CDR1 and CDR2 are drawn from the germline V gene: MNHNS, SASEGT. V lost 0 bases and J lost 4 bases, and the count of bases not matched to a germline gene is 8. TCR beta CDR3 regions were amplified by multiplex PCR using the immunoSEQ assay from an average of about 1,200 ng genomic DNA per sample. To correct primer bias, the assay used a complete synthetic TCR repertoire to set an amplification baseline. Amplicons were sequenced on the Illumina platform. The authors processed their data as follows. Sequences were error-corrected by clustering with frequency ratios and a modified nearest-neighbor algorithm, then analyzed in the immunoSEQ Analyzer with IMGT gene definitions. TCR richness and evenness were averaged over 20 rarefaction repeats at each rarefaction depth, excluding samples with fewer sequences than the depth. Wilcoxon rank sum tests with FDR correction were used to compare V, D and J gene relative abundances between the groups. An intraclass correlation of around 96% for TCR richness and an average of about 73% across 66 gene segments were obtained from the blinded duplicates. Drawn from immuneACCESS, this table holds only the in-frame rearrangements with V and J called that TCRdb kept. Clones are partly lost; checked studies trace under half to an unresolved V gene and leave the rest unexplained. V, J and clone size are taken as reported in that table, and D and trimming were inferred from the DNA itself. The sample table records around 31,000 clones. Approximately 8.1% of the sample is held by the ten biggest clonotypes.

Every participant had a single incident cervical HPV16 infection, and prevalent HPV16 infections were excluded. Cervical HPV DNA was detected with MY09/MY11 PCR, and genotyping was done by dot-blot hybridization. Fifteen mL of heparinized blood were centrifuged, and the buffy coat was split into aliquots, frozen at -30 degrees C, and then kept at -80 degrees C. QIAGEN kits were used to extract genomic DNA from the buffy coat specimens. The TCR originated in a woman between 18 and 69 years old with a cervical HPV16 infection that either progressed to CIN3+ or cleared (not recorded which). Material for sequencing was blood buffy coat. The rearrangement joined TRBV6-1 to TRBJ1-1, with 7 bases aligning to TRBD1. CDR3 loop: CASSEAIWDSSTEAFF. The covered CDR3 bases are TGTGCCAGCAGTGAAGCCATATGGGACAGTAGCACTGAA.